The text below deals with one T cell receptor (beta chain). This sample is drawn from a study of cytomegalovirus exposure and HLA in healthy donors. The PCR had 60 Vbeta and 13 Jbeta primers. TCRdb's copy holds only in-frame clones and misses some; the assay was immunoSEQ multiplex PCR. This table holds about 170,000 clones, more than 65% found once. This receptor was identified in a male donor in good health and CMV-seronegative. Sequenced sample: PBMCs.

CDR3 nucleotide sequence: TGCGCCAGCAGCTTGGCCGGGGCGGGAGTTTTATACGAGCAGTACTTC. It encodes CASSLAGAGVLYEQYF. This sequence joins TRBV5-1 and TRBJ2-5; 7 bases are shared with TRBD2. The DNA end lines up better with TRBJ2-7; the J call may be wrong. The germline V gene encodes CDR1 SGHRS and CDR2 YFSETQ. The length of the CDR3 is 16 residues.